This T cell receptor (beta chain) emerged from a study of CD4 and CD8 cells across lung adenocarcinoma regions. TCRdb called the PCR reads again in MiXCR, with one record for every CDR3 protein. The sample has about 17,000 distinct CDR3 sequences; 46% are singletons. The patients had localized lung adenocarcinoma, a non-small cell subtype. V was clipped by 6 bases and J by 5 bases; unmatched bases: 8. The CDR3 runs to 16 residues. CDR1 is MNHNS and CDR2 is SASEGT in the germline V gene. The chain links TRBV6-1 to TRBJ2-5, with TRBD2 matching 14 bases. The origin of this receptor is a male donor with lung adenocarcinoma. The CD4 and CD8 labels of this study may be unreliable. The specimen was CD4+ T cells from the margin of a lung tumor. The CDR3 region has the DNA TGTGCCAGCAGCTGGACTAGCGGGAGGCCCGGGGAGACCCAGTACTTC. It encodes CASSWTSGRPGETQYF.